A selection of T cell receptor beta chains follows, all from one sample in a study of T-cell reconstitution after alpha-beta-depleted transplantation in children. TCRdb ran MiXCR on the PCR reads and lists one entry per CDR3 protein. Of approximately 980,000 distinct CDR3 sequences listed, around 30% are singletons. The source was PBMCs, mostly from graft donor cells, collected 360 days after TCRalphabeta/CD19-depleted stem cell transplant. These receptors all come from a boy younger than two who had a stem cell transplant for SCID, so the T cells may come from the graft donor. The CDR3 runs from the conserved cysteine through the conserved F or W. The order of the fields is J gene, D gene, clone size, V gene, CDR3 DNA, CDR3 protein. A D gene is named only where the DNA matches it firmly. For some rows the clone size is stated as once, few or many, or as a class when expanded; others skip it.

TRBJ1-5 | TRBD1 | few | TRBV20-1 | TGCAGTGCTAGACCAGGGACAGGGGGAGCGAATCAGCCCCAGCATTTT | CSARPGTGGANQPQHF
TRBJ2-3 | NA | few | TRBV3-1 | TGTGCCAGCAGCCAAGGGACCCCCACAGATACGCAGTATTTT | CASSQGTPTDTQYF
TRBJ2-4 | NA | NA | TRBV7-9 | TGTGCCAGCACATCCGTCGGGGGAACCAAAAACATTCAGTACTTC | CASTSVGGTKNIQYF
TRBJ2-3 | NA | NA | TRBV5-1 | TGCGCCAGCAGCTCCTGGGACTCCCTCACAGATACGCAGTATTTT | CASSSWDSLTDTQYF
TRBJ2-1 | NA | NA | TRBV7-7 | TGTGCCAGCAGCTTAGGCCCATATACCAATGAGCAGTTCTTC | CASSLGPYTNEQFF
TRBJ2-7 | NA | NA | TRBV5-1 | TGCGCCAGCAGCTTGGCCAGTTTAGGGGCTATCTACGAGCAGTACTTC | CASSLASLGAIYEQYF
TRBJ1-1 | NA | NA | TRBV2 | TGTGCCAGCAGAGGTGACACAGTGAACACTGAAGCTTTCTTT | CASRGDTVNTEAFF
TRBJ2-1 | NA | few | TRBV5-1 | TGCGCCAGCAGGGGGGACAACGGCGCCTACAATGAGCAGTTCTTC | CASRGDNGAYNEQFF
TRBJ2-7 | NA | few | TRBV24-1 | TGTGCCACCATTACAGGGAATCGGGAGCAGTACTTC | CATITGNREQYF
TRBJ2-1 | NA | NA | TRBV15 | TGTGCCACCAGCAGGGCTACAGGGTGGGGGCAGTTCTTC | CATSRATGWGQFF
TRBJ2-6 | TRBD1 | few | TRBV2 | TGTGCCAGCAGCGGTGGACAGGGAATTCTAGCTGGGGCCAACGTCCTGACTTTC | CASSGGQGILAGANVLTF
TRBJ2-7 | NA | NA | TRBV5-1 | TGCGCCAGCAGACGGACAGAGGCGTCCTACGAGCAGTACTTC | CASRRTEASYEQYF
TRBJ2-5 | NA | NA | TRBV5-1 | TGCGCCAGCAGCTTGAACGGGGGACAGGAGACCCAGTACTTC | CASSLNGGQETQYF
TRBJ2-3 | NA | few | TRBV28 | TGTGCCAGCAGTTTAAGGGGCAGGCCCTATTTCGGCACAGATACGCAGTATTTT | CASSLRGRPYFGTDTQYF
TRBJ2-2 | NA | many | TRBV5-1 | TGCGCCAGCAGCCTGGGACCAAACACCGGGGAGCTGTTTTTT | CASSLGPNTGELFF
TRBJ2-1 | TRBD1 | few | TRBV18 | TGTGCCAGCTCACCTGGGACAGGGTGGCACAATGAGCAGTTCTTC | CASSPGTGWHNEQFF
TRBJ1-1 | NA | NA | TRBV29-1 | TGCAGCGTTCGGGAGTTCAACACTGAAGCTTTCTTT | CSVREFNTEAFF
TRBJ2-5 | TRBD2 | NA | TRBV6-9 | TGTGCCAGCAGACCCATTCGGGGTAGCGGGGGGGGAGAGACCCAGTACTTC | CASRPIRGSGGGETQYF
TRBJ2-5 | NA | few | TRBV14 | TGTGCCAGCAGCCCCGACTACCGGAAAGAGACCCAGTACTTC | CASSPDYRKETQYF
TRBJ2-3 | NA | few | TRBV20-1 | TGCAGTGCAGCAGGGTCAGATACGCAGTATTTT | CSAAGSDTQYF
TRBJ1-5 | NA | NA | TRBV4-1 | TGCGCCAGCAGCCTTTCTGATTATCAGCCCCAGCATTTT | CASSLSDYQPQHF
TRBJ2-7 | NA | NA | TRBV10-2 | TGCGCCAGCATTTTCCACGGAATTGAAACGTACGAGCAGTACTTC | CASIFHGIETYEQYF
TRBJ2-1 | NA | NA | TRBV5-1 | TGCGCCAGCAGCGGGGCAGCGTTGTCCCATGAGCAGTTCTTC | CASSGAALSHEQFF
TRBJ2-1 | TRBD2 | few | TRBV28 | TGTGCCAGCAGTTTCCTCCCGAAGACTAGCGGGGGGCCAACACGATTCTACAATGAGCAGTTCTTC | CASSFLPKTSGGPTRFYNEQFF
TRBJ1-1 | NA | few | TRBV20-1 | TGCAGTGCTACCGGGGGAGTTGAGCAGGTAATGAACACTGAAGCTTTCTTT | CSATGGVEQVMNTEAFF
TRBJ2-2 | NA | few | TRBV24-1 | TGTGCCACCAGTGATTGGGGGACGGCGAACACCGGGGAGCTGTTTTTT | CATSDWGTANTGELFF
TRBJ2-5 | NA | NA | TRBV12-3/TRBV12-4 | TGTGCCAGCAGCCTCGCTCTCAGGGCACCGTACTTC | CASSLALRAPYF
TRBJ2-2 | NA | NA | TRBV12-3/TRBV12-4 | TGTGCCAGCAGTTTATATACCGGGCCCTCCCCGACCGGGGAGCTGTTTTTT | CASSLYTGPSPTGELFF